This section outlines one T cell receptor beta chain sequence together with its context. Its antigen is still unknown. CDR1 SGHDT and CDR2 YYEEEE come from the germline V gene. The V gene end was trimmed by 4 bases and the J gene end by 1 base; junction bases not matched to a gene: 7. The CDR3 has 15 amino acids. This entry comes from a study of CD8 T cells in ankylosing spondylitis. Findings and limits, study-wide: Matched synovial fluid from ankylosing spondylitis patients was reported to be enriched for disease-linked clones. Disease-linked clones were CD8+ and relatively rare in peripheral blood. Both synovial fluid and blood in reactive arthritis had previously been reported to carry some motif variants.

TCRdb re-called the 5' RACE reads through MiXCR, storing one row per CDR3 protein. Altogether roughly 30,000 distinct CDR3 sequences are present, about 14% being singletons, with the ten largest covering about 40%. The sample consisted of blood. The receptor's source is a male donor with ankylosing spondylitis or in good health (not recorded which). The chain links TRBV5-6 to TRBJ1-1; 7 bases align to TRBD1. This CDR3 reads CASSPPTGWNTEAFF. Written as DNA, the CDR3 is TGTGCCAGCAGCCCCCCGACAGGGTGGAACACTGAAGCTTTCTTT.